The rows below give T cell receptor beta chains drawn from one sample of a study of blood T cell repertoires in COVID-19. Only in-frame clones appear in the TCRdb table, and some are missing; sequencing was by immunoSEQ multiplex PCR. The sample consists of 85,000 to 110,000 clones, 70% to 90% of them appearing once. Material: peripheral blood. These receptors all stem from a woman aged 55-70 years with acute or convalescent COVID-19. The CDR3 runs from the conserved cysteine through the conserved F or W. Each record gives: clone size, V gene, J gene, D gene, CDR3 protein, CDR3 DNA. The D gene is left open where the match is weak. Size tells how often a clone was seen (once, few, many) or the class of an expanded clone, and some rows leave it out.

>.|TRBV5-4|TRBJ2-3|TRBD2
CASSLTSGSTDTQYF
TGTGCCAGCAGCTTAACTAGCGGGAGCACAGATACGCAGTATTTT
>.|TRBV6-6|TRBJ1-2|TRBD1
CASSRQGGHGYTF
TGTGCCAGCAGTCGACAGGGAGGCCATGGCTACACCTTC
>.|TRBV19|TRBJ2-7|TRBD1
CASSIGFPRGLSYEQYF
TGTGCCAGTAGTATAGGCTTCCCCAGGGGGCTATCCTACGAGCAGTACTTC
>.|TRBV7-7|TRBJ2-5|TRBD2
CASSQGLAGGFQETQYF
TGTGCTAGCAGCCAGGGACTAGCGGGAGGGTTTCAAGAGACCCAGTACTTC
>.|TRBV9|TRBJ2-1|TRBD1
CASSGQGQGYNEQFF
TGTGCCAGCAGCGGACAGGGACAGGGCTACAATGAGCAGTTCTTC
>.|TRBV5-1|TRBJ2-7|TRBD1
CASSSQDTGGFSYEQYF
TGCGCCAGCAGCTCGCAGGATACAGGGGGTTTCTCCTACGAGCAGTACTTC
>.|TRBV9|TRBJ1-1|.
CASSGVGAGTEAFF
TGTGCCAGCAGTGGTGTGGGGGCTGGGACTGAAGCTTTCTTT
>.|TRBV7-3|TRBJ2-5|TRBD2
CASSPGLAVDETQYF
TGTGCCAGCAGCCCGGGACTAGCGGTTGATGAGACCCAGTACTTC
>.|TRBV7-9|TRBJ2-5|.
CASSVLTGLQETQYF
TGTGCCAGCAGCGTACTGACAGGTCTTCAAGAGACCCAGTACTTC
>.|TRBV27|TRBJ1-2|.
CASSLRQGGYGYTF
TGTGCCAGCAGTTTACGCCAGGGAGGCTATGGCTACACCTTC
>.|TRBV30|TRBJ1-1|.
CAWSVGGGGTEAFF
TGTGCCTGGAGTGTCGGGGGAGGGGGCACTGAAGCTTTCTTT
>.|TRBV13|TRBJ2-3|TRBD2
CASSLGLAGEFTDTQYF
TGTGCCAGCAGCTTAGGTTTAGCGGGGGAGTTCACAGATACGCAGTATTTT
>.|TRBV28|TRBJ1-2|.
CASSLGQGPYGYTF
TGTGCCAGCAGTTTAGGCCAGGGGCCCTATGGCTACACCTTC
>.|TRBV18|TRBJ2-7|TRBD1
CASSPSLRTGGPKTPYF
TGTGCCAGCTCACCTAGTTTACGGACAGGCGGACCCAAAACTCCGTACTTC
>.|TRBV9|TRBJ2-2|TRBD2
CASSDTGWGRAPGELFF
TGTGCCAGCAGCGACACAGGCTGGGGGAGGGCCCCCGGGGAGCTGTTTTTT
>medium-sized|TRBV19|TRBJ2-2|TRBD1
CASMRQGARTGELFF
TGTGCCAGCATGAGACAGGGGGCAAGGACCGGGGAGCTGTTTTTT
>.|TRBV10-2|TRBJ2-1|TRBD1
CASSEFGTGMASDNEQFF
TGCGCCAGCAGTGAGTTTGGGACAGGGATGGCGAGTGACAATGAGCAGTTCTTC
>few|TRBV19|TRBJ2-6|.
CASSNLGQGRAGANVLTF
TGTGCCAGTAGTAATTTAGGCCAGGGGAGGGCTGGGGCCAACGTCCTGACTTTC
>.|TRBV11-2|TRBJ1-1|.
CASGVDLQAEAFF
TGTGCCAGCGGTGTAGATTTACAGGCTGAAGCTTTCTTT
>.|TRBV25-1|TRBJ2-5|.
CASSHRSGETQYF
TGTGCCAGCAGCCACAGGTCCGGGGAGACCCAGTACTTC
>few|TRBV27|TRBJ2-7|.
CASSSIGAFHEQYF
TGTGCCAGCAGTTCGATAGGGGCCTTTCACGAGCAGTACTTC
>.|TRBV6-6|TRBJ1-5|.
CASSPGSGGSSNQPQHF
TGTGCCAGCAGTCCCGGGAGTGGTGGTTCTAGCAATCAGCCCCAGCATTTT
>.|TRBV27|TRBJ2-3|.
CASSFPWEGGTDTQYF
TGTGCCAGCAGTTTCCCGTGGGAGGGGGGGACAGATACGCAGTATTTT
>.|TRBV28|TRBJ1-2|.
CASSPPQGTYGYTF
TGTGCCAGCAGTCCCCCGCAGGGTACCTATGGCTACACCTTC
>.|TRBV6-1|TRBJ2-7|.
CASSEVRAGYEQYF
TGTGCCAGCAGTGAGGTTCGCGCCGGCTACGAGCAGTACTTC
>.|TRBV24-1|TRBJ2-3|.
CATSNPGAGDTQYF
TGTGCCACCAGTAATCCGGGAGCGGGAGATACGCAGTATTTT
>.|TRBV11-2|TRBJ1-5|.
CASSLGRSGQPQHF
TGTGCCAGCAGCTTAGGAAGGTCAGGTCAGCCCCAGCATTTT
>once|TRBV30|TRBJ2-3|.
CAWSPPTGTDTQYF
TGTGCCTGGAGTCCTCCGACAGGCACAGATACGCAGTATTTT
>.|TRBV6-5|TRBJ1-3|.
CASSYSGSSGNTIYF
TGTGCCAGCAGTTACTCGGGGAGCTCTGGAAACACCATATATTTT
>.|TRBV11-2|TRBJ2-1|TRBD2
CASSFGGAGSYNEQFF
TGTGCCAGCAGCTTCGGGGGGGCTGGTTCCTACAATGAGCAGTTCTTC
>.|TRBV5-8|TRBJ2-4|.
CASSLSNIQYF
TGTGCCAGCAGCTTGTCTAACATTCAGTACTTC
>.|TRBV6-5|TRBJ1-2|TRBD1
CASSPRQGDYGYTF
TGTGCCAGCAGTCCCCGACAGGGCGACTATGGCTACACCTTC
>.|TRBV6-5|TRBJ2-1|TRBD1
CASGPRQGAYNEQFF
TGTGCCAGTGGGCCGCGACAGGGGGCCTACAATGAGCAGTTCTTC
>.|TRBV18|TRBJ1-2|TRBD1
CASSPGQGLYGYTF
TGTGCCAGCTCACCGGGACAGGGTCTATATGGCTACACCTTC
>.|TRBV11-2|TRBJ1-6|TRBD1
CASSLVDRVSYNSPLHF
TGTGCCAGCAGCTTAGTGGACAGGGTCTCCTATAATTCACCCCTCCACTTT
>.|TRBV28|TRBJ1-2|.
CASRSRSSYGYTF
TGTGCCAGCAGATCTCGGTCGAGCTATGGCTACACCTTC
>.|TRBV6-5|TRBJ2-1|TRBD2
CASSQTGLALNEQFF
TGTGCCAGCAGCCAGACCGGACTAGCGCTCAATGAGCAGTTCTTC
>.|TRBV2|TRBJ2-5|.
CASSEGQGGETQYF
TGTGCCAGCAGTGAAGGACAGGGAGGAGAGACCCAGTACTTC
>.|TRBV6-5|TRBJ1-5|TRBD1
CASSITGDGNQPQHF
TGTGCCAGCAGTATTACAGGGGACGGCAATCAGCCCCAGCATTTT
>.|TRBV28|TRBJ2-2|.
CASSTSWGAGELFF
TGTGCCAGCAGTACTTCATGGGGGGCCGGGGAGCTGTTTTTT
>.|TRBV27|TRBJ2-6|.
CASAGWGGANVLTF
TGTGCCAGCGCGGGGTGGGGTGGGGCCAACGTCCTGACTTTC
>.|TRBV9|TRBJ2-3|.
CASSVAPGLGPDTQYF
TGTGCCAGCAGCGTAGCCCCAGGACTGGGTCCAGATACGCAGTATTTT
>.|TRBV2|TRBJ2-7|.
CASTPSEPSYEQYF
TGTGCCAGCACCCCCAGCGAGCCTTCCTACGAGCAGTACTTC
>.|TRBV5-8|TRBJ2-5|TRBD1
CASSSGQGLETQYF
TGTGCCAGCAGCTCCGGACAGGGCCTAGAGACCCAGTACTTC
>.|TRBV7-8|TRBJ1-1|.
CASSLSRANTEAFF
TGTGCCAGCAGCTTAAGCAGGGCGAACACTGAAGCTTTCTTT
>.|TRBV28|TRBJ1-6|.
CASSLGGTPGDSPLHF
TGTGCCAGCAGTTTAGGAGGGACCCCCGGGGATTCACCCCTCCACTTT
>.|TRBV5-1|TRBJ1-1|TRBD1
CASSRTGGNTEAFF
TGCGCCAGCAGCAGGACAGGGGGGAACACTGAAGCTTTCTTT
>.|TRBV24-1|TRBJ2-3|.
CATSDPRRVPDTQYF
TGTGCCACCAGTGACCCTAGGAGGGTTCCAGATACGCAGTATTTT
>.|TRBV7-9|TRBJ1-1|.
CASSSPTANTEAFF
TGTGCCAGCAGCTCTCCGACAGCGAACACTGAAGCTTTCTTT